Only a few counts were recorded for the clone carrying this T cell receptor beta chain. Its antigen is unknown. The record originates from a study of vaccination and CD4 T cells after COVID-19. Sample treatment: roughly 10-day PBMC culture with coronavirus spike peptide pools or control peptides (ViraFEST assay). Sequenced with the Oncomine TCR Beta short-read assay was DNA taken from cultured CD4+ T cells. TCRdb analysed the PCR reads with MiXCR anew, one entry per CDR3 protein. Counted here are roughly 13,000 distinct CDR3 sequences, 55% to 65% occurring once; the ten biggest clones make up over 11%. The clonotype originates from a human donor who had recovered from COVID-19. The sequenced sample was CD4+ T cells from blood, cultured in vitro.

The chain's CDR3 is CASRFYLWNEQFF. The CDR3 nucleotides are TGTGCCAGCAGGTTTTACTTATGGAATGAGCAGTTCTTC. The gene calls are TRBV6-1 and TRBJ2-1; D unclear. CDR1 and CDR2 (germline): MNHNS, SASEGT. This CDR3 is built from 13 residues. The V gene lost 6 bases and the J gene lost 7 bases, with 13 bases spanning the gap.